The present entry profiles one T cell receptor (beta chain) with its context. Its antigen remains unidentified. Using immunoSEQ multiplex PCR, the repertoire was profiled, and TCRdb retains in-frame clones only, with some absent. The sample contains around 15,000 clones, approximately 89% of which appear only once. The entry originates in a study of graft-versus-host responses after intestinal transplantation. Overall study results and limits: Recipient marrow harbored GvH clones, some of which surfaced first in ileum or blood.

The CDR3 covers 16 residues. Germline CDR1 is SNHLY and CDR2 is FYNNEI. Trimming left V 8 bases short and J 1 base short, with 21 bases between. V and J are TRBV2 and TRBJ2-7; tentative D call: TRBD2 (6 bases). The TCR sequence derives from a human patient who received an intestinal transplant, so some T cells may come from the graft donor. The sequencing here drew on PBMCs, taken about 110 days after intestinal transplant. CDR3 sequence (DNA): TGTGCCAGCGTTCGACAGACGTGGGAGGTTTCCTACGAGCAGTACTTC. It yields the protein CASVRQTWEVSYEQYF.